This is a list of T cell receptor beta chains from one sample in a study of human T cells and chemical hapten exposure. MiXCR was run by TCRdb on the RACE reads, yielding one entry per CDR3 protein. Among about 45,000 distinct CDR3 sequences listed, 4% to 4.5% were seen once. Sequenced material: whole blood. The source of these receptors is a human donor in good health. Some clones in this sample may be carry-over from other donors' samples. Each CDR3 is given without its conserved first and last residue.

>TRBJ2-7|TRBV28
ASSPSGRGSYEQY
>TRBJ2-7|TRBV3-1
ASSPPSGASYEQY
>TRBJ1-1|TRBV5-1
ASSLVPGANTEAF
>TRBJ2-7|TRBV20-1
SAREGQGIVYEQY
>TRBJ2-7|TRBV28
ASSLGLRGARSYEQY
>TRBJ2-7|TRBV10-1
ASSESGPGRTYEQY
>TRBJ1-2|TRBV20-1
SAMGEANYGYT
>TRBJ2-5|TRBV7-7
ASSLAGFREQETQY
>TRBJ2-7|TRBV28
ASRATGTGSYEQY
>TRBJ1-6|TRBV3-1
ASSQEGSGRSSPLH
>TRBJ2-6|TRBV11-2
ASSLVVSGANVLT
>TRBJ2-3|TRBV5-4
ASSSAGGAQDTQY
>TRBJ2-1|TRBV6-2/TRBV6-3
ASSPPTGLAGEESYNEQF
>TRBJ1-2|TRBV29-1
SVLSSGFNYGYT
>TRBJ2-7|TRBV11-1
ASSLERGTYEQY
>TRBJ1-5|TRBV5-1
ASSPTVTKGEWPQH
>TRBJ2-3|TRBV5-5
ASSKQGARGTDTQY
>TRBJ2-1|TRBV30
AWSRLAGDGVF
>TRBJ1-5|TRBV6-2/TRBV6-3
ASSSGVMGNQPQH
>TRBJ2-1|TRBV9
ASSDSGSRYNEQF
>TRBJ2-2|TRBV29-1
SGLAGVGELF
>TRBJ2-7|TRBV28
ASSFTGRDGEQY
>TRBJ2-7|TRBV6-5
ASTTTSGRSSEQY
>TRBJ2-3|TRBV12-3/TRBV12-4
ASSYHSTDTQY
>TRBJ1-5|TRBV6-5
ASRPVLEDQPQH
>TRBJ2-7|TRBV12-3/TRBV12-4
ASSFTASYEQY
>TRBJ1-1|TRBV6-5
ASSRTLWTGGTEAF
>TRBJ2-1|TRBV3-1
ASSQASGQYNEQF
>TRBJ2-1|TRBV2
ASRETSGRLDEQF
>TRBJ2-4|TRBV5-1
ASSLQGAGAKNIQY
>TRBJ1-2|TRBV30
AWSPLPPGDGYT
>TRBJ2-3|TRBV29-1
SLASTVTDTQY
>TRBJ1-1|TRBV5-1
ASRLANPNTEDF
>TRBJ2-2|TRBV29-1
SVDGSGGELF